In its sample, the clone carrying this T cell receptor beta chain was seen a few times. Its antigen is still unknown. The sample originates from a study of liver allograft versus peripheral blood T cells. About the study: Comparisons were made between T cell receptor repertoires found in transplanted livers and those circulating in recipients' peripheral blood.

TCRdb ran MiXCR on the reads and lists one entry per CDR3 protein. The table has thousands of distinct CDR3 sequences, about 15% seen once. Findings and caveats of the study: As reported, T cell receptor repertoires inside liver allografts differed from those present in peripheral blood.

Per germline, CDR1 DFQATT and CDR2 SNEGSKA (reference sequence). This CDR3 is built from 14 residues. Germline trimming cut 3 bases from V and 4 bases from J; bases unmatched to any gene: 5. The source is a human patient who had a liver transplant. Some T cells may possibly be graft donor cells. The genes are TRBV20-1 and TRBJ2-1; 8 nucleotides line up with TRBD2. Here the CDR3 reads CSASFTSGYNEQFF. The DNA for the CDR3 is TGCAGTGCTAGCTTTACTAGCGGTTACAATGAGCAGTTCTTC.